The rows below give T cell receptor beta chains drawn from one sample of a study of cytomegalovirus exposure and HLA in healthy donors. Here immunoSEQ multiplex PCR was the method, and the copy in TCRdb shows in-frame clones only, minus some. The data show 100,000 to 150,000 clones, with 84% seen just once and roughly 2.7% held by the top ten. Sequenced: PBMCs. The receptors shown here come from a man in his fifties or sixties in good health and CMV-seronegative. The conserved cysteine and the conserved F or W are not part of the CDR3 here.

CDR3 protein,J gene,V gene
ASSPLPAGPPYEQY,TRBJ2-7,TRBV9
ASFRGGEQF,TRBJ2-1,TRBV6-5
ASSGTASSYNSPLH,TRBJ1-6,TRBV9
ASNTGNWNTEAF,TRBJ1-1,TRBV5-1
ASSPPLAGGRLF,TRBJ2-2,TRBV18
ASSRTGGASGANVLT,TRBJ2-6,TRBV4-1
ASATTGKGTEAF,TRBJ1-1,TRBV25-1
ASSLGGQGAYEQY,NA,TRBV5-4
ASSEAPGQLNTEAF,TRBJ1-1,TRBV5-1
ASSARQGLSPLH,TRBJ1-6,TRBV11-2
ASSQYRTTPYEQY,TRBJ2-7,TRBV4-3
ASSARPGEAF,TRBJ1-1,TRBV6-5
ASSVAGGSFDEQF,TRBJ2-1,TRBV6-1
ASSPTGLAEAF,TRBJ1-1,TRBV18
ASSPGGQNTEAF,TRBJ1-1,TRBV9
ASTLLPGPGNSPLH,TRBJ1-6,TRBV30
ASSLTSRQGKYQETQY,TRBJ2-5,TRBV27
ASSPEVLTVSNQPQH,TRBJ1-5,TRBV4-3
ASGWGQGFVSSYEQY,TRBJ2-7,TRBV2
ASSLQTSPGQVREKLF,TRBJ1-4,TRBV5-1
ASSSLAGTDTQY,TRBJ2-3,TRBV7-2
ASSSIYRAYEQY,TRBJ2-7,TRBV5-8
AWSPGYGYT,TRBJ1-2,TRBV30